This T cell receptor beta chain was recorded in a study of blood T cells in healthy people across ages. Study-wide background: Template switching captured about one barcoded beta molecule per two T cells.

Findings of the study overall: Reliance upon unsorted PBMCs precluded definitive naive versus antigen-experienced comparison. Naive CD4+ cells and diversity were both higher in long-lived donors than in aged donors.

Then a second PCR, running roughly 7 to 11 cycles, was carried out with a sample-barcoded 5' primer and a J-beta primer mix. TCRdb reanalysed the 5' RACE reads using MiXCR and keeps one entry per CDR3 protein. The table has 1.5 million to 1.8 million distinct CDR3 sequences, under 55% seen once. There are a few counts of this clonotype. Its target is not known. Every sample yielded at least 6.5 million isolated PBMCs. The material sequenced was blood. The TCR originated in a woman between 18 and 29 years old in good health.

CDR3 amino acids: CASSQLGTAYEQYF. The CDR3 nucleotides are TGCGCCAGCAGCCAACTCGGGACAGCCTACGAGCAGTACTTC. The chain joins TRBV4-1 to TRBJ2-7, with 7 bases lining up with TRBD1. CDR3 length equals 14 residues. Germline V gives CDR1 MGHRA, CDR2 YSYEKL. V dropped 2 bases and J dropped 2; count of bases not matched to a gene: 3.